The sequence of this T cell receptor (beta chain) was determined in a study of PD-1 blockade in classical Hodgkin lymphoma. The sample's time point: cycle 4 day 1 (C4D1), after 6 weeks of nivolumab. Brentuximab vedotin exposure varied among the patients, all of whom had relapsed after autologous stem cell transplantation. By magnetic negative selection, CD4+ T cells were purified from thawed PBMCs. This CDR3 has 14 amino acids. V lost 3 bases and J lost 2, with 8 bases in between. Germline V gene data show CDR1 as ENHRY and CDR2 as SYGVKD. The protocol was immunoSEQ multiplex PCR, while the TCRdb copy is restricted to in-frame clones and leaves out a portion. The sample consists of around 30,000 clones, about 88% of them appearing once.

The J gene is TRBJ2-1, the V gene TRBV10-3; D gene ambiguous. The clonotype originates from a human donor with classical Hodgkin lymphoma. The sample in question was CD4+ T cells from blood, obtained before the fourth cycle of nivolumab. DNA of the CDR3: TGTGCCATCAGTGATTTGACAACCTACAATGAGCAGTTCTTC. Translation gives CAISDLTTYNEQFF.